A selection of T cell receptor beta chains follows, all from one sample in a study of OX40 agonist ivuxolimab in advanced cancers. Repertoires were generated with immunoSEQ multiplex PCR, while TCRdb's copy carries only in-frame clones and drops some. The table shows around 70,000 clones, with about 85% occurring only once. Here the sequenced sample was CD4+ or CD8+ T cells sorted from blood, taken in a trial of the OX40 agonist ivuxolimab. The receptors come from an adult with an advanced solid tumor such as melanoma, head and neck, liver or kidney cancer. CDR3s include the opening cysteine and the closing phenylalanine or tryptophan. The order of the fields is J gene, D gene, V gene, clone size, CDR3 DNA, CDR3 protein. D genes are given only for firm matches. The listing skips clone size in some rows; elsewhere it reads once, few, many or a size class.

J: TRBJ2-1
D: -
V: TRBV27
size: -
DNA: TGTGCCAGCAGTTTCTCTAGCTACAATGAGCAGTTCTTC
CDR3: CASSFSSYNEQFF

J: TRBJ1-2
D: -
V: TRBV19
size: -
DNA: TGTGCCAGTGCGGGAGAGCGCTATGGCTACACCTTC
CDR3: CASAGERYGYTF

J: TRBJ2-1
D: -
V: TRBV4-2
size: -
DNA: TGTGCCAGCAGCCAGCAATTACCGGGACCCCGAAATGAGCAGTTCTTC
CDR3: CASSQQLPGPRNEQFF

J: TRBJ1-3
D: -
V: TRBV18
size: -
DNA: TGTGCCAGCTCACCACTTTTCGCGGACTCTGGAAACACCATATATTTT
CDR3: CASSPLFADSGNTIYF

J: TRBJ1-6
D: -
V: TRBV5-1
size: many
DNA: TGCGCCAGCAGCTTGTCCCACTCCGGGGGTCCGACCTCACCCCTCCACTTT
CDR3: CASSLSHSGGPTSPLHF

J: TRBJ1-2
D: TRBD1
V: TRBV6-6
size: -
DNA: TGTGCCAGCAGGGGACAGGGGGACTATGGCTACACCTTC
CDR3: CASRGQGDYGYTF

J: TRBJ2-1
D: TRBD1
V: TRBV4-2
size: once
DNA: TGTGCCAGCAGCCAAGTCCGACAGGGCGACAATGAGCAGTTCTTC
CDR3: CASSQVRQGDNEQFF

J: TRBJ2-1
D: TRBD2
V: TRBV5-4
size: -
DNA: TGTGCCAGCAGCTTGGAGGTCGGACTAGCCTACAATGAGCAGTTCTTC
CDR3: CASSLEVGLAYNEQFF

J: TRBJ2-5
D: TRBD2
V: TRBV2
size: -
DNA: TGTGCCAGCATTCCGACCGGGACTAGCGGCCAAGAGACCCAGTACTTC
CDR3: CASIPTGTSGQETQYF

J: TRBJ1-3
D: -
V: TRBV5-1
size: -
DNA: TGCGCCAGCAGCCCAACCTCTGGAAACACCATATATTTT
CDR3: CASSPTSGNTIYF

J: TRBJ1-5
D: TRBD1
V: TRBV2
size: few
DNA: TGTGCCAGCAGTGAGGACAGGGGTCAGCCCCAGCATTTT
CDR3: CASSEDRGQPQHF

J: TRBJ1-3
D: -
V: TRBV30
size: -
DNA: TGTGCCTGGAGTAGGGGTTGGGGGGCTGGAAACACCATATATTTT
CDR3: CAWSRGWGAGNTIYF

J: TRBJ2-1
D: -
V: TRBV5-6
size: -
DNA: TGTGCCAGCAGCCCTCGCCAGGCCATCAACAATGAGCAGTTCTTC
CDR3: CASSPRQAINNEQFF

J: TRBJ2-1
D: TRBD2
V: TRBV18
size: -
DNA: TGTGCCAGCTCCAGGACTAGCGGGCCCCCCAATGAGCAGTTCTTC
CDR3: CASSRTSGPPNEQFF

J: TRBJ1-4
D: TRBD1
V: TRBV11-2
size: -
DNA: TGTGCCAGCAGCGCAAGGACAGGGGAATTGGAAAAACTGTTTTTT
CDR3: CASSARTGELEKLFF

J: TRBJ2-5
D: TRBD1
V: TRBV9
size: -
DNA: TGTGCCAGCAGCGTACGGACAGGGGGAGAGACCCAGTACTTC
CDR3: CASSVRTGGETQYF

J: TRBJ1-2
D: -
V: TRBV19
size: -
DNA: TGTGCCAGTCAGGGCAGAAACTATGGCTACACCTTC
CDR3: CASQGRNYGYTF

J: TRBJ2-6
D: TRBD2
V: TRBV29-1
size: once
DNA: TGCAGCGTTTCCCGGCGACTAGCGGGGGGGCTTGGGGCCAACGTCCTGACTTTC
CDR3: CSVSRRLAGGLGANVLTF

J: TRBJ2-3
D: TRBD1
V: TRBV5-1
size: -
DNA: TGCGCCAGCAGCTCGGGACAGGGGGCCCGGACAGATACGCAGTATTTT
CDR3: CASSSGQGARTDTQYF

J: TRBJ1-4
D: TRBD1
V: TRBV11-2
size: once
DNA: TGTGCCAGCAGCCCTAGGGGGCAGGGCCTTGCAACTAATGAAAAACTGTTTTTT
CDR3: CASSPRGQGLATNEKLFF

J: TRBJ2-7
D: -
V: TRBV5-1
size: -
DNA: TGCGCCAGCGGCCCCGGGACCCCATCCTACGAGCAGTACTTC
CDR3: CASGPGTPSYEQYF

J: TRBJ1-1
D: -
V: TRBV12-5
size: -
DNA: TGTGCTAGTGGTTTACCCCGCACTGAAGCTTTCTTT
CDR3: CASGLPRTEAFF

J: TRBJ1-6
D: -
V: TRBV27
size: few
DNA: TGTGCCAGCAGTCGACAGTCCAGGGGTTCACCCCTCCACTTT
CDR3: CASSRQSRGSPLHF

J: TRBJ1-3
D: -
V: TRBV15
size: -
DNA: TGTGCCACCAGCAGAGATCACGAAAACACCATATATTTT
CDR3: CATSRDHENTIYF

J: TRBJ2-7
D: -
V: TRBV12-5
size: -
DNA: TGTGCTAGTGGTTTGGTACCCAGGGACAATCCCTACGAGCAGTACTTC
CDR3: CASGLVPRDNPYEQYF

J: TRBJ2-2
D: -
V: TRBV7-8
size: -
DNA: TGTGCCAGCAGCCTCGGGTCCTACACCGGGGAGCTGTTTTTT
CDR3: CASSLGSYTGELFF

J: TRBJ2-3
D: -
V: TRBV9
size: -
DNA: TGTGCCAGCAGCGTAGGGGACACAGATACGCAGTATTTT
CDR3: CASSVGDTDTQYF

J: TRBJ1-1
D: TRBD1
V: TRBV6-6
size: -
DNA: TGTGCCAGCACTAGGGACAGGGGTGGCACTGAAGCTTTCTTT
CDR3: CASTRDRGGTEAFF

J: TRBJ1-5
D: TRBD1
V: TRBV5-6
size: -
DNA: TGTGCCAGCAGTTTGGGAGACAGGGGAGGCAATCAGCCCCAGCATTTT
CDR3: CASSLGDRGGNQPQHF

J: TRBJ2-7
D: TRBD1
V: TRBV7-2
size: -
DNA: TGTGCCAGCAGCTTAGACAGGGGCCTCGAGCAGTACTTC
CDR3: CASSLDRGLEQYF

J: TRBJ2-3
D: TRBD1
V: TRBV5-5
size: -
DNA: TGTGCCAGCAGATCGGACAGGATACGCACAGATACGCAGTATTTT
CDR3: CASRSDRIRTDTQYF

J: TRBJ1-5
D: -
V: TRBV5-8
size: -
DNA: TGTGCCAGCAGCTGGGGGGATCAGCCCCAGCATTTT
CDR3: CASSWGDQPQHF

J: TRBJ2-2
D: TRBD1
V: TRBV4-1
size: -
DNA: TGCGCCAGCAGCTCTCGGACAGGATCGAACACCGGGGAGCTGTTTTTT
CDR3: CASSSRTGSNTGELFF

J: TRBJ2-1
D: TRBD1
V: TRBV5-1
size: -
DNA: TGCGCCAGCAGCTTGGGGGACAGAGAGTACAATGAGCAGTTCTTC
CDR3: CASSLGDREYNEQFF

J: TRBJ1-1
D: -
V: TRBV5-1
size: -
DNA: TGCGCCAGCAGCTTGTCCCCAGGGATGAACACTGAAGCTTTCTTT
CDR3: CASSLSPGMNTEAFF

J: TRBJ2-6
D: -
V: TRBV19
size: -
DNA: TGTGCCAGTAGTATAGTGAGGGCCGGGGCCAACGTCCTGACTTTC
CDR3: CASSIVRAGANVLTF

J: TRBJ2-2
D: TRBD1
V: TRBV7-9
size: -
DNA: TGTGCCAGCAGCCGACAGGGGGCGACGAACACCGGGGAGCTGTTTTTT
CDR3: CASSRQGATNTGELFF

J: TRBJ1-2
D: TRBD1
V: TRBV28
size: -
DNA: TGTGCCAGCAGTACGCCCGGGACAGGAAACTATGGCTACACCTTC
CDR3: CASSTPGTGNYGYTF

J: TRBJ1-5
D: -
V: TRBV28
size: -
DNA: TGTGCCAGCAGGGGAAGGGGGGAATATGGCAATCAGCCCCAGCATTTT
CDR3: CASRGRGEYGNQPQHF

J: TRBJ2-7
D: -
V: TRBV6-1
size: -
DNA: TGTGCCAGCAGTGAACACTACGAGCAGTACTTC
CDR3: CASSEHYEQYF

J: TRBJ2-7
D: -
V: TRBV5-4
size: few
DNA: TGTGCCAGCAGCTTGCGGGGCGGCTACGAGCAGTACTTC
CDR3: CASSLRGGYEQYF

J: TRBJ1-2
D: TRBD1
V: TRBV28
size: -
DNA: TGTGCCAGCAGGCCCATACAGGGGGCGCGTGGAGACTATGGCTACACCTTC
CDR3: CASRPIQGARGDYGYTF

J: TRBJ2-7
D: -
V: TRBV2
size: -
DNA: TGTGCCAGCACGGGCGACTACGAGCAGTACTTC
CDR3: CASTGDYEQYF

J: TRBJ1-5
D: -
V: TRBV5-5
size: -
DNA: TGTGCCAGCAGCTTGCCCGGTCAGCCCCAGCATTTT
CDR3: CASSLPGQPQHF

J: TRBJ2-7
D: TRBD2
V: TRBV6-1
size: -
DNA: TGTGCCGCGAGCCGGGACTATAACTCCTACGAGCAGTACTTC
CDR3: CAASRDYNSYEQYF

J: TRBJ2-5
D: TRBD2
V: TRBV6-1
size: -
DNA: TGTGCCAGCAGCCCCGGGACTAGCCAAGAGACCCAGTACTTC
CDR3: CASSPGTSQETQYF

J: TRBJ1-1
D: -
V: TRBV10-1
size: medium-sized
DNA: TGCGCCAGCAGTGAGTCAAGGGCTACTGAAGCTTTCTTT
CDR3: CASSESRATEAFF

J: TRBJ2-7
D: -
V: TRBV7-6
size: few
DNA: TGTGCCAGCAGCCCCCTGGACGGCTCCTACGAGCAGTACTTC
CDR3: CASSPLDGSYEQYF

J: TRBJ2-7
D: -
V: TRBV14
size: once
DNA: TGTGCCAACTGTTGGCAGGGGCCCTACGAGCAGTACTTC
CDR3: CANCWQGPYEQYF

J: TRBJ2-1
D: -
V: TRBV7-2
size: -
DNA: TGTGCCAGCAGCTTAGGGGGTAGTCGGGCGGGGAACAATGAGCAGTTCTTC
CDR3: CASSLGGSRAGNNEQFF

J: TRBJ2-2
D: -
V: TRBV7-3
size: few
DNA: TGTGCCAGCAGCTCAGATCCGGGGACCGGGGAGCTGTTTTTT
CDR3: CASSSDPGTGELFF

J: TRBJ2-5
D: TRBD1
V: TRBV7-8
size: -
DNA: TGTGCCGGCAGCTCACCACGAGGACAGGCCCAAGAGACCCAGTACTTC
CDR3: CAGSSPRGQAQETQYF

J: TRBJ2-3
D: TRBD2
V: TRBV11-3
size: once
DNA: TGTGCCAGCAGCCCCCTAGCGGGAGGGCCAAGGGATACGCAGTATTTT
CDR3: CASSPLAGGPRDTQYF